Listed below are T cell receptor beta chains from one sample, sequenced in a study of T cell responses to AZD1222 COVID-19 vaccine. Generated by immunoSEQ multiplex PCR, the TCRdb table keeps only in-frame clones and is missing some. The sample carries some 150,000 clones, about 91% recorded once. Sequencing used peripheral blood, obtained on day 0 of AZD1222 vaccination. These receptors were collected from an adult in good health. The CDR3 runs from the conserved cysteine through the conserved F or W. A D gene is named only where the DNA matches it firmly.

v_gene	d_gene	CDR3aa
TRBV5-1	TRBD1	CASRSRTGGEQFF
TRBV4-2	TRBD2	CASSQDLAGPLKTQYF
TRBV10-3	-	CAASRGTSNTEAFF
TRBV9	-	CASSVGGGLGQPQHF
TRBV6-5	TRBD1	CASRRGQLDLEAFF
TRBV5-1	-	CASSLDSLYGNEQFF
TRBV5-1	TRBD2	CASSLVSTSGFYNEQFF
TRBV5-8	TRBD2	CASSVGLAGGAETQYF
TRBV2	TRBD1	CAHAGQALGTQYF
TRBV7-2	-	CASSPGRTGNTIYF
TRBV9	-	CASTRLVTGELFF
TRBV28	TRBD1	CASSTSGQGSYEQYF
TRBV6-2/TRBV6-3	-	CASSWTQETQYF
TRBV5-1	-	CASSLDEKLFF
TRBV18	TRBD1	CASSPGTGKHEQYF
TRBV5-5	-	CASSLGTPHTEAFF
TRBV5-1	-	CASSPELGGSRANVLTF
TRBV9	-	CASSVDQGGAGGYTF
TRBV28	TRBD1	CASTIPTGGASTEAFF
TRBV27	TRBD1	CASSFSNRGRNTEAFF
TRBV7-2	-	CASSYSYRERNYGYTF
TRBV6-4	-	CARAGTQGNTIYF
TRBV20-1	TRBD1	CSARDSLEAFF
TRBV28	-	CASSFLSSGNTIYF
TRBV9	TRBD2	CASSVVGTSPTDTQYF
TRBV29-1	-	CSVDGRSAGSSYGYTF
TRBV6-5	TRBD1	CASSYFWTGLNEQFF
TRBV5-1	-	CASSYGTPDQPQHF
TRBV5-1	-	CASSLVSGGNQPQHF
TRBV19	-	CASSMVLETQYF
TRBV30	TRBD1	CAWTDRANSPLHF
TRBV11-1	-	CASRAGGNAKNIQYF
TRBV6-5	-	CASSYSAGNEQFF
TRBV28	TRBD1	CASSETGEYGYTF
TRBV2	-	CASSARNEKLFF
TRBV9	-	CASSVKSDWGTEAFF
TRBV13	-	CASSQNTEAFF
TRBV30	TRBD1	CAWSPQGDTEAFF
TRBV14	-	CASSQEIRRFGEQYF
TRBV11-1	TRBD2	CASSLTTSEQETQYF
TRBV4-1	-	CASSQDADLRGQPQHF
TRBV6-1	-	CASSEVTVSYEQYF
TRBV7-9	-	CASSLTEGYTF
TRBV7-3	TRBD2	CASSLRLARDNEQFF
TRBV6-5	-	CASSYRGSNQPQHF
TRBV24-1	TRBD1	CATSDKQGWKDYEQYF
TRBV29-1	-	CSVEAASSYNEQFF